The entry below describes one T cell receptor beta chain. Repertoires were generated with immunoSEQ multiplex PCR, while TCRdb's copy carries only in-frame clones and drops some. In the table there are about 310,000 clones, around 85% of which are singletons. The sample comes from a study of blood T cell repertoires in COVID-19. This TCR was sampled from a woman in her 30s who had been exposed to COVID-19. Sequenced material: PBMCs or T cells enriched from blood (not recorded which).

The CDR3 reads CASSYRGNTEAFF. Written as DNA, the CDR3 is TGTGCCAGCAGTTACAGGGGGAACACTGAAGCTTTCTTT. This chain joins TRBV7-9 and TRBJ1-1; 7 bases are shared with TRBD1. The junction had 2 bases not matched to a gene; V was cut back by 6 bases and J by 1 base. The CDR3 extends over 13 amino acids. In germline, CDR1 is SEHNR, CDR2 FQNEAQ (reference sequence).